Listed below are T cell receptor beta chains from one sample, sequenced in a study of naive and memory T cell subsets. TCRdb ran MiXCR on the UMI-ligation and nested PCR reads and lists one entry per CDR3 protein. The sample lists tens of thousands of distinct CDR3 sequences; approximately 9.9% were seen once. The sequencing here drew on skin, taken from a tuberculin skin test site. These receptors were taken from an adult in good health. CDR3s include the opening cysteine and the closing phenylalanine or tryptophan. D genes are given only for firm matches. The listing skips clone size in some rows; elsewhere it reads once, few, many or a size class.

>TRBJ2-1|TRBV20-1|.|many|15
CSARAAGLVDNEQFF
TGCAGTGCTAGAGCGGCGGGTCTGGTTGACAATGAGCAGTTCTTC
>TRBJ1-1|TRBV4-1|.|few|19
CASSPTFTSQGAMNTEAFF
TGCGCCAGCTCCCCAACATTCACCTCCCAAGGGGCCATGAACACTGAAGCTTTCTTT
>TRBJ2-7|TRBV30|.|few|12
CAWADASYEQYF
TGTGCCTGGGCAGACGCTTCCTACGAGCAGTACTTC
>TRBJ2-1|TRBV4-1|.|many|13
CASSQMGDNEQFF
TGCGCCAGCAGCCAAATGGGGGACAATGAGCAGTTCTTC
>TRBJ2-5|TRBV27|.|many|12
CASSLSFETQYF
TGTGCCAGCAGTTTATCGTTTGAGACCCAGTACTTC
>TRBJ2-3|TRBV3-1|TRBD2|many|20
CASSRTLGTSGNASTDTQYF
TGTGCCAGCAGCCGTACGCTAGGGACTAGCGGAAACGCTAGCACAGATACGCAGTATTTT
>TRBJ2-3|TRBV18|TRBD2|many|15
CASSPRLAGTDTQYF
TGTGCCAGCTCACCCCGACTAGCGGGCACAGATACGCAGTATTTT
>TRBJ2-7|TRBV6-5|.|.|17
CASSYSTFVEPPYEQYF
TGTGCCAGCAGTTACTCCACCTTCGTGGAACCGCCCTACGAGCAGTACTTC
>TRBJ2-1|TRBV29-1|TRBD1|few|13
CSVIPAGGDEQFF
TGCAGCGTCATACCCGCAGGGGGCGATGAGCAGTTCTTC
>TRBJ2-3|TRBV7-2|TRBD2|many|16
CASSQQTGTRPDTQYF
TGTGCCAGCAGCCAACAAACCGGGACTAGACCCGATACGCAGTATTTT
>TRBJ1-1|TRBV5-4|.|.|15
CASSLVPGVVTEAFF
TGTGCCAGCAGCTTGGTCCCAGGGGTTGTCACTGAAGCTTTCTTT
>TRBJ1-1|TRBV4-1|.|.|14
CASSLSAEGTEAFF
TGCGCCAGCAGCCTTTCAGCGGAAGGCACTGAAGCTTTCTTT
>TRBJ2-7|TRBV6-2/TRBV6-3|TRBD1|few|15
CASRSIQGTDYEQYF
TGTGCCAGCAGGAGTATACAGGGGACGGACTACGAGCAGTACTTC
>TRBJ1-1|TRBV3-1|.|many|12
CASSQLNTEAFF
TGTGCCAGCAGCCAATTAAACACTGAAGCTTTCTTT
>TRBJ1-2|TRBV29-1|TRBD1|many|12
CSVERTGLGYTF
TGCAGCGTTGAGAGGACAGGGCTTGGCTACACCTTC
>TRBJ2-1|TRBV20-1|.|many|15
CSASSVNPSYNEQFF
TGCAGTGCTAGTTCCGTGAACCCCTCCTACAATGAGCAGTTCTTC
>TRBJ1-2|TRBV20-1|.|.|10
CSASREGNTF
TGCAGTGCTAGCAGGGAAGGGAACACCTTC
>TRBJ2-1|TRBV7-9|TRBD1|.|16
CASSSAGTGPVNEQFF
TGTGCCAGCAGCTCAGCCGGGACAGGGCCCGTCAATGAGCAGTTCTTC
>TRBJ2-3|TRBV12-3/TRBV12-4|.|.|18
CASSYPGARGWVQDTQYF
TGTGCCAGCAGTTACCCCGGGGCTCGGGGCTGGGTGCAAGATACGCAGTATTTT
>TRBJ1-5|TRBV4-1|.|many|15
CASSQEGRSNQPQHF
TGCGCCAGCAGCCAAGAGGGACGGAGCAATCAGCCCCAGCATTTT
>TRBJ1-5|TRBV12-3/TRBV12-4|TRBD1|few|14
CASTSGTGNQPQHF
TGTGCCAGCACTTCCGGGACAGGCAATCAGCCCCAGCATTTT
>TRBJ2-3|TRBV20-1|.|.|14
CSARPGTGIDTQYF
TGCAGTGCTAGGCCAGGGACTGGAATAGATACGCAGTATTTT
>TRBJ2-2|TRBV18|.|.|13
CASSPPPPGELFF
TGTGCCAGCTCACCACCGCCCCCCGGGGAGCTGTTTTTT
>TRBJ1-2|TRBV5-1|TRBD1|.|13
CASSAGGDYGYTF
TGCGCCAGCAGCGCAGGGGGCGACTATGGCTACACCTTC
>TRBJ2-7|TRBV6-1|.|many|14
CASSEWGSPYEQYF
TGTGCCAGCAGTGAATGGGGGAGCCCCTACGAGCAGTACTTC
>TRBJ1-2|TRBV20-1|.|many|13
CSSTQGEGYGYTF
TGCAGTTCCACTCAGGGAGAGGGTTATGGCTACACCTTC
>TRBJ1-1|TRBV7-8|.|many|14
CASSLAEVNTEAFF
TGTGCCAGCAGCTTAGCGGAAGTGAACACTGAAGCTTTCTTT
>TRBJ2-7|TRBV20-1|TRBD2|many|14
CSARLSGRGYEQYF
TGCAGTGCCCGCCTTAGCGGGAGAGGCTACGAGCAGTACTTC
>TRBJ1-2|TRBV28|.|.|10
CASSQDGYTF
TGTGCCAGCAGTCAGGATGGCTACACCTTC
>TRBJ2-6|TRBV19|.|.|15
CASSKGSSGANVLTF
TGTGCCAGTAGTAAGGGTAGCTCTGGGGCCAACGTCCTGACTTTC
>TRBJ2-1|TRBV7-9|TRBD1|.|20
CASSLAGTVWARTGGNEQFF
TGTGCCAGCAGCTTAGCTGGGACAGTCTGGGCGAGGACTGGGGGCAATGAGCAGTTCTTC
>TRBJ1-4|TRBV9|.|few|14
CASSAGRISEKLFF
TGTGCCAGCAGCGCGGGACGGATCTCGGAAAAACTGTTTTTT
>TRBJ2-3|TRBV14|.|.|13
CASSQERWATQYF
TGTGCCAGCAGCCAAGAGAGGTGGGCAACGCAGTATTTT
>TRBJ2-3|TRBV5-4|.|few|15
CASSLKVGGTDTQYF
TGTGCCAGCAGCTTGAAGGTGGGGGGTACCGATACGCAGTATTTT
>TRBJ2-4|TRBV20-1|.|few|12
CSARVTGNIQYF
TGCAGTGCTAGAGTTACTGGAAACATTCAGTACTTC
>TRBJ2-3|TRBV7-8|.|many|14
CASSSDTPGNTQYF
TGTGCCAGCAGTTCCGACACCCCGGGGAATACGCAGTATTTT
>TRBJ2-1|TRBV29-1|.|many|12
CSVFGNYNEQFF
TGCAGCGTGTTCGGGAACTACAATGAGCAGTTCTTC
>TRBJ2-1|TRBV6-5|.|many|12
CASSDRYNEQFF
TGTGCCAGCAGCGACAGGTACAATGAGCAGTTCTTC
>TRBJ2-7|TRBV5-1|.|few|14
CASSSGQFLYEQYF
TGCGCCAGCAGCTCAGGACAGTTTCTCTACGAGCAGTACTTC
>TRBJ2-7|TRBV30|TRBD2|few|14
CAFSGTSDTSEQYF
TGTGCCTTCTCCGGGACTAGCGACACAAGCGAGCAGTACTTC
>TRBJ2-1|TRBV5-1|TRBD2|few|16
CASSPPLAGDNNEQFF
TGCGCCAGCAGTCCCCCCCTAGCGGGGGATAACAATGAGCAGTTCTTC
>TRBJ2-6|TRBV19|.|many|16
CASSSGRLGGANVLTF
TGTGCCAGTAGTTCGGGCAGGCTGGGAGGGGCCAACGTCCTGACTTTC
>TRBJ2-1|TRBV2|.|many|14
CASSQDSSYNEQFF
TGTGCCAGCAGTCAGGACAGCTCCTACAATGAGCAGTTCTTC
>TRBJ2-1|TRBV7-6|TRBD2|.|13
CASSLVVAGEQFF
TGTGCCAGCAGCTTAGTCGTAGCGGGGGAGCAGTTCTTC
>TRBJ1-1|TRBV5-1|.|once|15
CASSLTGSGNTEAFF
TGCGCCAGCAGCTTGACAGGCTCTGGGAACACTGAAGCTTTCTTT
>TRBJ2-3|TRBV6-1|.|many|12
CASISTPDTQYF
TGTGCCAGCATTAGTACTCCAGATACGCAGTATTTT
>TRBJ2-2|TRBV28|TRBD1|few|15
CASTTRDRYTGELFF
TGTGCCAGCACCACGAGGGACAGGTACACCGGGGAGCTGTTTTTT
>TRBJ2-1|TRBV12-3/TRBV12-4|TRBD2|many|15
CASIHSGSADNEQFF
TGTGCCAGCATACATAGCGGGAGCGCGGACAATGAGCAGTTCTTC
>TRBJ2-2|TRBV6-1|TRBD2|many|17
CASRGLAGRPNTGELFF
TGTGCCAGCAGAGGACTAGCGGGGCGTCCGAACACCGGGGAGCTGTTTTTT
>TRBJ2-1|TRBV24-1|.|many|17
CATSDWAGVSSYNEQFF
TGTGCCACCAGTGACTGGGCCGGAGTAAGCTCCTACAATGAGCAGTTCTTC
>TRBJ2-5|TRBV6-1|TRBD1|many|16
CASREKEDRVGETQYF
TGTGCCAGTAGAGAGAAAGAAGACAGGGTGGGAGAGACCCAGTACTTC
>TRBJ2-7|TRBV4-1|TRBD2|.|15
CASSPFWEGQNEQYF
TGCGCCAGCAGCCCCTTTTGGGAGGGCCAGAACGAGCAGTACTTC
>TRBJ2-5|TRBV9|.|many|17
CASSGSRTGNSQETQYF
TGTGCCAGCAGCGGTAGTCGAACAGGGAATAGTCAAGAGACCCAGTACTTC
>TRBJ2-7|TRBV6-6|.|medium-sized|11
CASSSDYEQYF
TGTGCCAGCAGTTCCGACTACGAGCAGTACTTC
>TRBJ2-1|TRBV6-5|.|.|16
CASSLLQGVSYNEQFF
TGTGCCAGCAGTTTGCTCCAGGGCGTCTCCTACAATGAGCAGTTCTTC
>TRBJ2-4|TRBV11-2|.|few|16
CASSLPGAGSKNIQYF
TGTGCCAGCAGCCTACCCGGGGCAGGGTCCAAAAACATTCAGTACTTC
>TRBJ2-5|TRBV29-1|TRBD2|.|14
CSVEDRSGRSGQYF
TGCAGCGTTGAAGATCGCAGCGGGAGGAGCGGCCAGTACTTC
>TRBJ1-1|TRBV7-2|.|many|14
CASSLLGMGTEAFF
TGTGCCAGCAGCTTATTAGGTATGGGCACTGAAGCTTTCTTT
>TRBJ2-2|TRBV28|.|many|12
CASSLGTGELFF
TGTGCCAGCAGTTTAGGAACCGGGGAGCTGTTTTTT